The 24 T cell receptor beta chains below all came from one sample that was sequenced in a study of T cell clones after liver transplantation. TCRdb's table, derived via immunoSEQ multiplex PCR, lists solely in-frame clones and lacks some. The data contain about 99,000 clones, about 86% of them seen just once; the ten biggest clones take up roughly 2.8%. The sample was CD4+ T cells from blood, taken 47 months after liver transplant. The origin of the receptors is a human patient who received a liver transplant. These T cells may partly come from the graft donor.

The J gene is TRBJ2-1, the V gene TRBV5-1; D is possibly TRBD1 (6 bases). CDR3 length: 12 residues. Germline V gives CDR1 SGHRS, CDR2 YFSETQ. With 6 bases removed from V and 10 bases from J, the gap between germline ends came to 14 bases. The CDR3 reads CASTLQGREQFF. CDR3 in DNA: TGCGCCAGCACCCTACAGGGCCGGGAGCAGTTCTTC. Complete variable domain (other parts from reference TRBV5-1 and TRBJ2-1): KAGVTQTPRYLIKTRGQQVTLSCSPISGHRSVSWYQQTPGQGLQFLFEYFSETQRNKGNFPGRFSGRQFSNSRSEMNVSTLELGDSALYLCASTLQGREQFFGPGTRLTVL.

The CDR3 DNA reads TGTGCCAGCAGTGTTACCACCGGGACCGGGGGAACCGGGGAGCTGTTTTTT. It is translated as CASSVTTGTGGTGELFF. The V call is TRBV27, the J call TRBJ2-2, with a weak D call TRBD2 (6 bases). V was shortened by 5 bases and J by 5 bases, with 21 bases between the two germline ends. The CDR3 consists of 17 residues. Germline loops: CDR1 MNHEY, CDR2 SMNVEV (reference sequence).

This clone was counted once. CDR3 sequence (DNA): TGTGCCAGCAGTAGAGACACAGATACGCAGTATTTT. The encoded protein is CASSRDTDTQYF. V and J are TRBV27 and TRBJ2-3; D is unclear. Per germline, CDR1 MNHEY and CDR2 SMNVEV (reference sequence). The CDR3 has 12 amino acids. V was pared by 5 bases and J by 2 bases, with 5 bases between.

The chain recombines TRBV18 with TRBJ1-3; D possibly corresponds to TRBD1 (5 bases). Looked up from germline, CDR1 is KGHSH and CDR2 is LQKENI. Trimming took off 6 bases at V and 4 bases at J, with 10 bases between the two ends. The CDR3 is 13 amino acids. Here the CDR3 DNA reads TGTGCCAGCTCCACCGGGGCGGGAAACACCATATATTTT. Encoded protein: CASSTGAGNTIYF.

The chain carries TRBV9 and TRBJ1-6; no firm D call. This CDR3 has 15 residues. V gave up 3 bases and J gave up 9 bases, with 16 bases separating them. Germline CDR1 SGDLS, CDR2 YYNGEE. The CDR3 DNA reads TGTGCCAGCAGCGCCCGCTCGACCACACGTTCACCCCTCCACTTT. Protein product: CASSARSTTRSPLHF.

The chain has TRBV18 and TRBJ2-2; D unresolved. Germline assignment: CDR1 KGHSH and CDR2 LQKENI. The CDR3 runs 14 residues. With 2 bases removed from V and 6 bases from J, the gap between germline ends came to 10 bases. CDR3 sequence reads: CASSPGVSSGELFF. For the CDR3, the DNA is TGTGCCAGCTCACCAGGAGTTTCATCCGGGGAGCTGTTTTTT.

The rearrangement joins TRBV5-5 to TRBJ1-4; 7 nucleotides align to TRBD1. CDR1 is SGHKS and CDR2 is YYEKEE in the germline V gene (reference sequence). The V gene end was trimmed by 2 bases and the J gene end by 10 bases; junction bases not matched to a gene: 5. The CDR3 length is 13 residues. CDR3 coding DNA: TGTGCCAGCAGCTTTGGACAGGAAGGAAAACTGTTTTTT. Translated: CASSFGQEGKLFF.

The chain combines TRBV7-8 with TRBJ2-7; D remains unclear. V lost 1 base and J lost 2, with 9 bases in between. The CDR3 has 14 amino acids. The germline V gene encodes CDR1 SGHVS and CDR2 FQNEAQ. CDR3 protein: CASSLGPPPYEQYF. In DNA, the CDR3 is TGTGCCAGCAGCTTAGGACCCCCCCCCTACGAGCAGTACTTC.

The chain carries TRBV6-1 and TRBJ2-1; D is ambiguous. Per the germline V gene, CDR1 is MNHNS and CDR2 is SASEGT. CDR3 length: 12 amino acids. The germline V and J ends were trimmed by 3 bases and 4 bases, with 4 bases remaining between them. The CDR3 spells CASSESYNEQFF. The CDR3 DNA is TGTGCCAGCAGTGAGTCGTACAATGAGCAGTTCTTC.

The chain carries TRBV2 and TRBJ2-7; D is tentatively TRBD1 or TRBD2 (6 bases each). This CDR3 comprises 13 residues. Trimming stripped 6 bases from V and 4 bases from J, with 13 bases between. Per germline, CDR1 SNHLY and CDR2 FYNNEI. CDR3 sequence reads: CASREGGVYEQYF. The CDR3 coding sequence is TGTGCCAGCAGGGAGGGGGGTGTTTACGAGCAGTACTTC.

This chain connects TRBV20-1 to TRBJ2-1; D uncertain. The CDR3 contains 10 residues. Per germline, CDR1 DFQATT and CDR2 SNEGSKA (reference sequence). Trimming took off 6 bases at V and 14 bases at J, with 14 bases between the two ends. CDR3 sequence (DNA): TGCAGTGCCAACAACATCGAGAAGTTCTTC. Its translation is CSANNIEKFF.

This clone was observed a handful of times. This chain uses TRBV6-1 with TRBJ2-2, with D perhaps being TRBD1 or TRBD2 (5 bases each). The length of the CDR3 is 14 residues. V shed 4 bases and J shed 2 bases, with 8 bases lying between them. Germline CDR1 and CDR2: MNHNS and SASEGT. CDR3 DNA sequence: TGTGCCAGCAGTGCGGGACCCAACACCGGGGAGCTGTTTTTT. It encodes CASSAGPNTGELFF.

The chain uses TRBV5-5 and TRBJ2-7; D perhaps matches TRBD2 (6 bases). V was cut by 0 bases and J by 4 bases, with 14 bases left in between. There are 15 residues in the CDR3. Germline CDR1 is SGHKS and CDR2 is YYEKEE (reference sequence). The CDR3 DNA reads as TGTGCCAGCAGCTTGGACGGCGGAGGGGCTTACGAGCAGTACTTC. It translates to CASSLDGGGAYEQYF.

V and J are TRBV6-5 and TRBJ2-7, with a tentative D call TRBD2 (6 bases). The CDR3 contains 13 residues. Germline lookup yields CDR1 MNHEY and CDR2 SVGAGI. The ends were cut back, 8 bases at V and 6 bases at J, with 17 bases in the middle. The CDR3 here is CASAVSLAREQYF. CDR3 sequence (DNA): TGTGCCAGCGCAGTTTCACTAGCTCGCGAGCAGTACTTC.

The rearrangement joins TRBV29-1 to TRBJ1-5, with a possible D match to TRBD1 (5 bases). Germline lookup yields CDR1 SQVTM and CDR2 ANQGSEA. Trimming removed 4 bases at V and 3 bases at J, with 13 bases between. CDR3 length: 14 residues. Here the CDR3 reads CSVGSGGSNQPQHF. CDR3 nucleotides: TGCAGCGTTGGGTCCGGGGGATCCAATCAGCCCCAGCATTTT. The whole variable domain, filled in from reference TRBV29-1 and TRBJ1-5, reads SAVISQKPSRDICQRGTSLTIQCQVDSQVTMMFWYRQQPGQSLTLIATANQGSEATYESGFVIDKFPISRPNLTFSTLTVSNMSPEDSSIYLCSVGSGGSNQPQHFGDGTRLSIL.

This clone was seen more than once but under ten times. The CDR3 nucleotides read TGTGCCAGCAGCCCGACCACAGATACGCAGTATTTT. This translates into CASSPTTDTQYF. The chain employs TRBV7-9 and TRBJ2-3; D not resolved. The germline V gene encodes CDR1 SEHNR and CDR2 FQNEAQ (reference sequence). CDR3 length equals 12 residues. V lost 5 bases and J 2 bases, leaving 5 bases between the germline ends.

This chain links TRBV18 with TRBJ1-2, with a weak D call TRBD1 (6 bases). CDR1 is KGHSH, CDR2 LQKENI, per germline. Trimming shortened V by 3 bases and J by 7 bases, and 15 bases separated the two germline ends. The CDR3 is made up of 14 amino acids. CDR3 DNA sequence: TGTGCCAGCTCACCGGACAGCGCAGGATTTGGCTACACCTTC. It translates to CASSPDSAGFGYTF.

The gene calls are TRBV6-4 and TRBJ1-6; no firm D call. This CDR3 region has 13 residues. Germline V gives CDR1 MRHNA, CDR2 SNTAGT. Trimming pared 2 bases from V and 10 bases from J, leaving 9 bases between. The chain's CDR3 is CASSDTGSSPLHF. The CDR3, as DNA: TGTGCCAGCAGTGACACGGGTTCCTCACCCCTCCACTTT.

This chain connects TRBV7-8 to TRBJ1-2; D might be TRBD1 (6 bases). This CDR3 comprises 14 residues. The germline gives CDR1 SGHVS, CDR2 FQNEAQ. Trimming removed 5 bases at V and 7 bases at J, with 17 bases between. The CDR3 DNA reads TGTGCCAGCAGCCTCCAGACAGGCACTGGTGGCTACACCTTC. It codes for CASSLQTGTGGYTF.

This chain uses TRBV27 with TRBJ2-5; 7 positions agree with TRBD1. The DNA end is more similar to TRBJ2-7, so the J call may be wrong. In germline, CDR1 is MNHEY, CDR2 SMNVEV (reference sequence). The CDR3 has 15 residues. CDR3 loop: CASRARTGGTYEQYF. In DNA, the CDR3 is TGTGCCAGCAGGGCTAGGACAGGAGGTACCTACGAGCAGTACTTC.

V and J are TRBV2 and TRBJ1-2; 8 bases match TRBD1. The CDR3 length is 13 residues. Looked up from germline, CDR1 is SNHLY and CDR2 is FYNNEI. V was clipped by 3 bases and J by 7 bases; unmatched bases: 4. For the CDR3, the DNA is TGTGCCAGCAGTGACCCAGGGACAGGTGGCTACACCTTC. It codes for CASSDPGTGGYTF.

The V call is TRBV5-1, the J call TRBJ2-3; D is unclear. V was pared by 4 bases and J by 3 bases, with 6 bases between. Looked up from germline, CDR1 is SGHRS and CDR2 is YFSETQ. The CDR3 consists of 12 residues. In nucleotides, the CDR3 is TGCGCCAGCAGCATAACTACAGATACGCAGTATTTT. Its translation is CASSITTDTQYF.

The rearrangement links TRBV7-6 to TRBJ2-3, with D unclear. Germline V CDR1 and CDR2: SGHVS, FNYEAQ. The CDR3 sequence is 12 residues long. The ends were cut back, 2 bases at V and 4 bases at J, with 4 bases in the middle. The CDR3 is CASSLQADTQYF. CDR3 DNA sequence: TGTGCCAGCAGCTTACAGGCAGATACGCAGTATTTT.

The sample holds one count of this clone. V usage is TRBV10-2 and J usage is TRBJ2-5; D call uncertain. The CDR3 has 15 amino acids. In germline, CDR1 is WSHSY, CDR2 SAAADI. The ends were cut back, 0 bases at V and 3 bases at J, with 11 bases in the middle. The CDR3 spells CASSESARIKETQYF. The CDR3 region has the DNA TGCGCCAGCAGTGAGTCGGCGAGGATAAAAGAGACCCAGTACTTC.